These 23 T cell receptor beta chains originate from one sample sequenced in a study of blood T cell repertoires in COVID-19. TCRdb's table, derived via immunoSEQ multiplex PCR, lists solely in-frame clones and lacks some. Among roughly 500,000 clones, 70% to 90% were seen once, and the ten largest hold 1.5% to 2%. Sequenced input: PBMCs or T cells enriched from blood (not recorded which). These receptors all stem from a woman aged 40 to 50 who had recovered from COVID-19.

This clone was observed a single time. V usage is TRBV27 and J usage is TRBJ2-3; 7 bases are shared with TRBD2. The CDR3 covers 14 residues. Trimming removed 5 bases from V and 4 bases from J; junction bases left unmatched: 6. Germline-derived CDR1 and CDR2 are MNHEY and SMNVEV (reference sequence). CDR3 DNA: TGTGCCAGCAGTCACCTAGCGGACCCAGATACGCAGTATTTT. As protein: CASSHLADPDTQYF.

CDR3 DNA: TGTGCTCGGTCAATCGGTCTTGAGCAGTTCTTC. Translating gives CARSIGLEQFF. The chain carries TRBV30 and TRBJ2-1; D not resolved. This CDR3 contains 11 residues. Per germline, CDR1 GTSNPN and CDR2 SVGIG (reference sequence).

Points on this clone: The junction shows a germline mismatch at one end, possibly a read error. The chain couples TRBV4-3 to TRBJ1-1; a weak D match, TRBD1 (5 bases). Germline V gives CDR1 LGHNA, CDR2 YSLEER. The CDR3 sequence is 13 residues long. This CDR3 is CASSQDLRSDSNF. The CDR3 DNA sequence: TGCGCCAGCAGCCAAGATCTAAGGAGCGACAGCAACTTT.

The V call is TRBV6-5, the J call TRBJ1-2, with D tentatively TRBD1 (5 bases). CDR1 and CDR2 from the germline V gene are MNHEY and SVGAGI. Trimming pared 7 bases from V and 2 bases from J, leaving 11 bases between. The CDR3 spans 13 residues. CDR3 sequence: CASIKQANYGYTF. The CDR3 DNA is TGTGCCAGCATTAAACAGGCGAACTATGGCTACACCTTC.

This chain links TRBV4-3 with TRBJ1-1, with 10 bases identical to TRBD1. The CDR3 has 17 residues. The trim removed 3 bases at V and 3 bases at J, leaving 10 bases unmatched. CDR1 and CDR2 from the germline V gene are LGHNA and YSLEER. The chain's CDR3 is CASSQARRGTGDTEAFF. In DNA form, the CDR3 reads TGCGCCAGCAGCCAGGCCCGACGCGGGACAGGGGACACTGAAGCTTTCTTT.

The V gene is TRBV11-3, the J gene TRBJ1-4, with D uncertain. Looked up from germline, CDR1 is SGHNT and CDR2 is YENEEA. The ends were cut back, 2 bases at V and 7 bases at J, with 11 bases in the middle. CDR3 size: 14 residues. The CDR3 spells CASSLFFPGEKLFF. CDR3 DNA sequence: TGTGCCAGCAGCTTATTTTTCCCGGGTGAAAAACTGTTTTTT.

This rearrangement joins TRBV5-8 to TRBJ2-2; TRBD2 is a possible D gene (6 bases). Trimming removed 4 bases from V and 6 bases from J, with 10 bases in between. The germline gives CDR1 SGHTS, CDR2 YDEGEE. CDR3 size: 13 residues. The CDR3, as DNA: TGTGCCAGCAGCGAGTCTAGCGCCGGGGAGCTGTTTTTT. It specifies CASSESSAGELFF. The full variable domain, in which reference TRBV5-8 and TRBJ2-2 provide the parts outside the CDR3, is EAGVTQSPTHLIKTRGQQATLRCSPISGHTSVYWYQQALGLGLQFLLWYDEGEERNRGNFPPRFSGRQFPNYSSELNVNALELEDSALYLCASSESSAGELFFGEGSRLTVL.

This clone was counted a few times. The CDR3 DNA follows: TGTGCCAGCAGTAATAACAGGGAAACCTCCTACGAGCAGTACTTC. Residues: CASSNNRETSYEQYF. V gene TRBV6-5 combines with J gene TRBJ2-7; D may be TRBD1 (6 bases). V gave up 5 bases and J gave up 0 bases, with 14 bases separating them. The CDR3 totals 15 residues. Per the germline V gene, CDR1 is MNHEY and CDR2 is SVGAGI.

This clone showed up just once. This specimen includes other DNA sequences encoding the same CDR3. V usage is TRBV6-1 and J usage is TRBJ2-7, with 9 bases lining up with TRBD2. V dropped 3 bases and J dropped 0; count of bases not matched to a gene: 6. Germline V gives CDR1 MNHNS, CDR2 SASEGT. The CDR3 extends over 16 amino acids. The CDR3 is CASSEGLAGSSYEQYF. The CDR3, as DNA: TGTGCCAGCAGTGAGGGTCTAGCGGGAAGCTCCTACGAGCAGTACTTC.

The CDR3 nucleotides are TGTGCCAGCAGCACCTGGGACAGCGTGAATGCCGGGGAGCTGTTTTTT. Its translation is CASSTWDSVNAGELFF. This chain connects TRBV7-8 to TRBJ2-2; 7 positions match TRBD1. J was trimmed by 6 bases and V by 5 bases; bases with no gene match: 12. CDR1 and CDR2 from the germline V gene are SGHVS and FQNEAQ. The CDR3 is made up of 16 amino acids.

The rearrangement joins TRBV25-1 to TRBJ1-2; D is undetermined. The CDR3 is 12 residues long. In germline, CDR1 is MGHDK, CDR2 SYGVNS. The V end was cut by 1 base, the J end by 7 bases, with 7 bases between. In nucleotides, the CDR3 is TGTGCCAGCAGTGAATTGGTCAGTGGCTACACCTTC. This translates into CASSELVSGYTF.

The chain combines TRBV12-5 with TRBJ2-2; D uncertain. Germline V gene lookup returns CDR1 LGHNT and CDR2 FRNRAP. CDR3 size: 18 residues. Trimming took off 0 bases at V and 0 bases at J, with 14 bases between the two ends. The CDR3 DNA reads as TGTGCTAGTGGTTTGGTACTCTTTTCTGCTCCGAACACCGGGGAGCTGTTTTTT. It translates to CASGLVLFSAPNTGELFF.

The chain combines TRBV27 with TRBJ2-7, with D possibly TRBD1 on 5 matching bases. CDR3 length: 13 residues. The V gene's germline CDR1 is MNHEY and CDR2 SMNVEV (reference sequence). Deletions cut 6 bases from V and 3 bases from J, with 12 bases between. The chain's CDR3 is CASSWGQYYEQYF. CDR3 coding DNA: TGTGCCAGCAGCTGGGGCCAATACTACGAGCAGTACTTC.

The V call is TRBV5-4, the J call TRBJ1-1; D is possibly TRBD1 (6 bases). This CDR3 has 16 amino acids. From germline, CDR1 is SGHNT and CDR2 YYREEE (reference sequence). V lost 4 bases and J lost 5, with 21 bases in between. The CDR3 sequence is CASSPNGQGSFTEAFF. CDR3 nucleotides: TGTGCCAGCAGCCCCAATGGGCAGGGGTCCTTTACTGAAGCTTTCTTT.

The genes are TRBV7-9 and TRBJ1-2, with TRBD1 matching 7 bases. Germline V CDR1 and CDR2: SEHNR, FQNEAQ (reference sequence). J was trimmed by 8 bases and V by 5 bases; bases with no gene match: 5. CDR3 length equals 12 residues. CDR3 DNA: TGTGCCAGCAGCGTGGACAGGCGAGGCTACACCTTC. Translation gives CASSVDRRGYTF.

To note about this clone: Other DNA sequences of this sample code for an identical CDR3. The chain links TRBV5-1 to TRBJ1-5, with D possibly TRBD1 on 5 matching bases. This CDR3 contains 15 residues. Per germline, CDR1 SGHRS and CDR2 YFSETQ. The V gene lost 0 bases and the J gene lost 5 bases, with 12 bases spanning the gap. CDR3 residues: CASSLGVTGDQPQHF. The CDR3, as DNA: TGCGCCAGCAGCTTGGGTGTCACGGGGGATCAGCCCCAGCATTTT.

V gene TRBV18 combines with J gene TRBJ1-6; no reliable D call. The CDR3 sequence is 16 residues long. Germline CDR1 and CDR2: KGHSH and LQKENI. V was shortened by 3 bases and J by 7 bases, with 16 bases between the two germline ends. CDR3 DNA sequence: TGTGCCAGCTCACCGAATACGCCGGACTCAAATTCACCCCTCCACTTT. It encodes CASSPNTPDSNSPLHF.

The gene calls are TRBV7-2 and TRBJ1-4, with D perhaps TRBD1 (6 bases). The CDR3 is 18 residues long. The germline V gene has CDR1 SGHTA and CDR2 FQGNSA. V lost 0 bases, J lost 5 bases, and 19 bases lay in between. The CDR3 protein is CASSLARTAKASNEKLFF. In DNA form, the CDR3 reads TGTGCCAGCAGCTTAGCGCGGACAGCCAAAGCCTCAAATGAAAAACTGTTTTTT.

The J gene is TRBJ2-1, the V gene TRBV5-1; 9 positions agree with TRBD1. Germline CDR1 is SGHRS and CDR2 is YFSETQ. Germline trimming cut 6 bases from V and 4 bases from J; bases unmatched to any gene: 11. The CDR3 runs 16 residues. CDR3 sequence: CASTIPRQGGYNEQFF. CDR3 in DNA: TGCGCCAGCACCATCCCTCGACAGGGGGGTTACAATGAGCAGTTCTTC.

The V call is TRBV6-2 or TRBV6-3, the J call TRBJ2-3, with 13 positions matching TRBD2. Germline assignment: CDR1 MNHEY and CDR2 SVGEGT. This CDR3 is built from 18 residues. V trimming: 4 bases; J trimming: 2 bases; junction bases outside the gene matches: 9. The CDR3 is CASSSSGLAGDFTDTQYF. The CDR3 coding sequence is TGTGCCAGCAGTTCGAGCGGACTAGCGGGAGATTTCACAGATACGCAGTATTTT.

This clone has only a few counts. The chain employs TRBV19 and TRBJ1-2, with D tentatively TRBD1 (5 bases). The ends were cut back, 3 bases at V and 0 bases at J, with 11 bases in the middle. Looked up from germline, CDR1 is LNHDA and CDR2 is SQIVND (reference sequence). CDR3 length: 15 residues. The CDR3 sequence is CASSIGRVANYGYTF. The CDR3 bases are TGTGCCAGTAGTATTGGCAGGGTAGCTAACTATGGCTACACCTTC. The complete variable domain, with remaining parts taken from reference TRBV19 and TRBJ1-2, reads DGGITQSPKYLFRKEGQNVTLSCEQNLNHDAMYWYRQDPGQGLRLIYYSQIVNDFQKGDIAEGYSVSREKKESFPLTVTSAQKNPTAFYLCASSIGRVANYGYTFGSGTRLTVV.

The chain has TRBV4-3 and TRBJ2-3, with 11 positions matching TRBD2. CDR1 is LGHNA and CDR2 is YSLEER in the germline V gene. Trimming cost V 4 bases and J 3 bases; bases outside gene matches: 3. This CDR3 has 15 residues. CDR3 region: CASSPRTSGTDTQYF. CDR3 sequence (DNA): TGCGCCAGCAGCCCCCGGACTAGCGGGACAGATACGCAGTATTTT.

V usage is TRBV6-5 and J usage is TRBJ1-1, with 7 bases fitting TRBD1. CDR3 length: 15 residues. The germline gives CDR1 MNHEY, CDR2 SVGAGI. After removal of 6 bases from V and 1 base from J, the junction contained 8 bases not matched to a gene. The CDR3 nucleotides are TGTGCCAGCAGCGAGGGGGCCTGGGGGAACACTGAAGCTTTCTTT. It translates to CASSEGAWGNTEAFF.